This note documents a single TCR beta chain sequence. Its antigen is undetermined. Indicated treatment: roughly 10-day PBMC culture with coronavirus spike peptide pools or control peptides (ViraFEST assay). The CDR3 contains 12 residues. Looked up from germline, CDR1 is SNHLY and CDR2 is FYNNEI. Trimming cost V 8 bases and J 1 base, with 8 bases left between them. Cultured CD4+ T cells had their DNA profiled by the Oncomine TCR Beta short-read assay. Extraction of genomic DNA was performed on cultured CD4+ T cells. TCRdb independently ran MiXCR on the PCR reads; one entry per CDR3 protein. The data contain approximately 12,000 distinct CDR3 sequences, around half of them singletons. The source of the sample is a study of vaccination and CD4 T cells after COVID-19. On the study more broadly: The stimulating agents, overlapping spike peptides, came from SARS-CoV-2, HCoV-NL63, HCoV-OC43 and HCoV-229E.

The chain uses TRBV2 and TRBJ2-5; D is unresolved. The sequenced sample was cultured CD4+ T cells from blood, obtained after SARS-CoV-2 vaccination. The clonotype comes from a human donor with COVID-19. As DNA, the CDR3 is TGTGCCAGCCACCTCCTCCAAGAGACCCAGTACTTC. This translates into CASHLLQETQYF.